The clone carrying this TCR beta chain has only a few counts. Via MiXCR, TCRdb re-called the 5' RACE reads, giving one row per CDR3 protein. In the table there are roughly 720,000 distinct CDR3 sequences, 18% of which are singletons. The data are from a study of identical twins. Germline assignment: CDR1 MNHNS and CDR2 SASEGT. The CDR3 consists of 15 residues. Trimming removed 6 bases at V and 0 bases at J, with 12 bases between. This sample also appeared in a second study, on T cells expressing NK-cell markers. That investigation notes: All TCR beta repertoires analysed originated from sorted CD3+CD56+NKG2C+, CD3+CD56+NKG2C- and CD3+CD56-NKG2C+ T cells.

This TCR was recovered from a woman aged 18-29 years in good health. Sequenced sample: PBMCs. V is TRBV6-1 and J is TRBJ1-3; D not certain. CDR3 sequence reads: CASRGPSLSGNTIYF. DNA for the CDR3: TGTGCCAGCAGAGGTCCCTCACTCTCTGGAAACACCATATATTTT.